This passage covers 20 T cell receptor beta chains from one sample sequenced in a study of blood T cell repertoires in COVID-19. Sequencing was performed with immunoSEQ multiplex PCR; in TCRdb, only in-frame clones are kept and a portion is missing. This table holds 450,000 to 500,000 clones, roughly nine tenths found once. The specimen was PBMCs or T cells enriched from blood (not recorded which). The receptor source for this set is a woman aged 60-75 years who had recovered from COVID-19.

The chain couples TRBV6-5 to TRBJ2-6; 8 bases are a match to TRBD2. CDR1 is MNHEY and CDR2 is SVGAGI in the germline V gene. The trim removed 5 bases at V and 3 bases at J, leaving 3 bases unmatched. This CDR3 is built from 15 residues. Here the CDR3 reads CASSLGGVGANVLTF. CDR3 DNA: TGTGCCAGCAGTCTCGGGGGGGTTGGGGCCAACGTCCTGACTTTC.

The chain uses TRBV7-9 and TRBJ2-7, with a weak D call TRBD1 (6 bases). Trimming cost V 4 bases and J 2 bases, with 15 bases left between them. CDR1 is SEHNR, CDR2 FQNEAQ, per germline (reference sequence). CDR3 length: 15 amino acids. CDR3 residues: CASSSDGRGTYEQYF. The CDR3 DNA sequence: TGTGCCAGCAGCTCAGACGGCAGGGGTACCTACGAGCAGTACTTC.

The chain couples TRBV12-3 or TRBV12-4 to TRBJ1-6; D call uncertain. The CDR3 has 13 residues. V lost 3 bases to trimming and J lost 8 bases, with 8 bases between them. The CDR3 DNA follows: TGTGCCAGCAGTTTGAAGGGAGATTCACCCCTCCACTTT. The encoded protein is CASSLKGDSPLHF.

The genes are TRBV5-1 and TRBJ2-1; the D gene is possibly TRBD2 (5 bases). CDR1 is SGHRS and CDR2 is YFSETQ in the germline V gene. CDR3 size: 15 residues. V lost 0 bases and J 9 bases, leaving 16 bases between the germline ends. CDR3 sequence reads: CASSLEAGPWVEQFF. The CDR3 nucleotides read TGCGCCAGCAGCTTGGAGGCGGGCCCATGGGTTGAGCAGTTCTTC.

CDR3 DNA sequence: TGTGCCAGTAGTATGAACACAGGGGGCCCATACAATGAGCAGTTCTTC. Encoded protein: CASSMNTGGPYNEQFF. This chain joins TRBV19 and TRBJ2-1, with TRBD1 matching over 9 bases. The CDR3 runs 16 residues. After removal of 3 bases from V and 4 bases from J, the junction contained 7 bases not matched to a gene. Germline V gene lookup returns CDR1 LNHDA and CDR2 SQIVND (reference sequence). The whole variable domain, filled in from reference TRBV19 and TRBJ2-1, reads DGGITQSPKYLFRKEGQNVTLSCEQNLNHDAMYWYRQDPGQGLRLIYYSQIVNDFQKGDIAEGYSVSREKKESFPLTVTSAQKNPTAFYLCASSMNTGGPYNEQFFGPGTRLTVL.

This chain connects TRBV7-9 to TRBJ2-4; TRBD1 is a possible D gene (5 bases). The CDR3 covers 16 residues. Germline V gives CDR1 SEHNR, CDR2 FQNEAQ (reference sequence). The germline V and J ends were trimmed by 2 bases and 3 bases, with 14 bases remaining between them. The CDR3 coding sequence is TGTGCCAGCAGCTTACAGGGTGTAGGGAACAAAAACATTCAGTACTTC. It specifies CASSLQGVGNKNIQYF. Looking up the rest from reference TRBV7-9 and TRBJ2-4 gives the full variable domain: DTGVSQNPRHKITKRGQNVTFRCDPISEHNRLYWYRQTLGQGPEFLTYFQNEAQLEKSRLLSDRFSAERPKGSFSTLEIQRTEQGDSAMYLCASSLQGVGNKNIQYFGAGTRLSVL.

The V and J genes are TRBV6-5 and TRBJ1-5; TRBD1 matches at 8 bases. This CDR3 is 15 amino acids long. V gave up 5 bases and J gave up 2 bases; unmatched junction bases: 5. Germline CDR1 reads MNHEY; CDR2 reads SVGAGI. The CDR3 nucleotides read TGTGCCAGCAGTCCCGCGACAGGGGGCAATCAGCCCCAGCATTTT. Amino acids: CASSPATGGNQPQHF.

This chain links TRBV30 with TRBJ1-2, with a possible D match to TRBD1 (5 bases). The CDR3 covers 10 residues. Germline CDR1 GTSNPN, CDR2 SVGIG (reference sequence). The V end lost 5 bases, the J end lost 8 bases, and 9 bases lay between the germline ends. CDR3 nucleotides: TGTGCCTGGGAAGGGGTGGGCTACACCTTC. This translates into CAWEGVGYTF.

The rearrangement joins TRBV4-2 to TRBJ2-7; D perhaps matches TRBD2 (5 bases). The CDR3 contains 17 residues. Trimming stripped 0 bases from V and 0 bases from J, with 15 bases between. Germline CDR1 LGHNA, CDR2 YNFKEQ. The chain's CDR3 is CASSQDFAGRSSYEQYF. Here the CDR3 DNA reads TGTGCCAGCAGCCAAGATTTTGCGGGCAGGAGCTCCTACGAGCAGTACTTC.

In regard to this clone: The sample has other DNA sequences that encode this CDR3 too. The V and J genes are TRBV7-9 and TRBJ1-4; 10 bases agree with TRBD1. Germline lookup yields CDR1 SEHNR and CDR2 FQNEAQ (reference sequence). J gave up 8 bases and V 5 bases, and 5 bases lay outside the gene matches. This CDR3 has 14 amino acids. CDR3 in DNA: TGTGCCAGCAGCCGACAGGGGGCAAGGGAAAAACTGTTTTTT. This translates into CASSRQGAREKLFF.

The chain employs TRBV5-4 and TRBJ2-5, with no clear D. CDR1 and CDR2 from the germline V gene are SGHNT and YYREEE (reference sequence). The CDR3 is 13 residues long. V was trimmed by 4 bases and J by 5 bases, leaving 12 bases between them. The CDR3 reads CASSPRGYETQYF. In DNA, the CDR3 is TGTGCCAGCAGCCCACGAGGATACGAGACCCAGTACTTC.

The chain has TRBV15 and TRBJ1-4, with a tentative D call TRBD1 (6 bases). V gave up 2 bases and J gave up 7 bases, with 14 bases separating them. Germline V lookup: CDR1 LNHNV, CDR2 YYDKDF (reference sequence). This CDR3 comprises 15 residues. The CDR3 sequence: CATSRNQGFSEKLFF. The DNA for the CDR3 is TGTGCCACCAGCAGAAATCAGGGGTTCAGTGAAAAACTGTTTTTT.

The V and J genes are TRBV6-4 and TRBJ2-3; 10 positions match TRBD2. Germline-derived CDR1 and CDR2 are MRHNA and SNTAGT. J gave up 7 bases and V 2 bases, and 9 bases lay outside the gene matches. This CDR3 is built from 16 residues. CDR3 amino acids: CASSDMASGGTNTQYF. Here the CDR3 DNA reads TGTGCCAGCAGTGACATGGCTAGCGGGGGAACCAATACGCAGTATTTT.

V usage is TRBV27 and J usage is TRBJ1-2; D unclear. This CDR3 is built from 14 residues. Germline V gene data show CDR1 as MNHEY and CDR2 as SMNVEV (reference sequence). Trimming pared 4 bases from V and 4 bases from J, leaving 13 bases between. The chain's CDR3 is CASSYRGGSYGYTF. The DNA for the CDR3 is TGTGCCAGCAGTTATCGGGGAGGCTCCTATGGCTACACCTTC.

The CDR3 spells CASSSLTPTGELFF. In nucleotides, the CDR3 is TGTGCCAGCAGTTCTCTAACCCCCACCGGGGAGCTGTTTTTT. V is TRBV6-5 and J is TRBJ2-2; D call uncertain. Trimming took 4 bases from V and 4 from J, leaving 10 bases between them. Germline-derived CDR1 and CDR2 are MNHEY and SVGAGI. There are 14 residues in the CDR3.

This chain connects TRBV6-6 to TRBJ2-2, with a tentative D call TRBD1 (6 bases). The CDR3 is made up of 12 amino acids. Germline values: CDR1 MNHNY, CDR2 SVGAGI (reference sequence). V lost 4 bases to trimming and J lost 9 bases, with 9 bases between them. CDR3 in DNA: TGTGCCAGCAGTTCTACAGGGAGGGAGCTGTTTTTT. Translating it yields CASSSTGRELFF.

Only one count was recorded for this clone. CDR3 region: CASSEQAFNQPQHF. The CDR3 DNA reads as TGTGCCAGCAGTGAACAGGCGTTTAATCAGCCCCAGCATTTT. The V gene is TRBV2, the J gene TRBJ1-5, with no clear D. The CDR3 is 14 amino acids. The V end was cut by 2 bases, the J end by 4 bases, with 9 bases between. Germline assignment: CDR1 SNHLY and CDR2 FYNNEI. The variable domain in full, with the rest retrieved from reference TRBV2 and TRBJ1-5, is EPEVTQTPSHQVTQMGQEVILRCVPISNHLYFYWYRQILGQKVEFLVSFYNNEISEKSEIFDDQFSVERPDGSNFTLKIRSTKLEDSAMYFCASSEQAFNQPQHFGDGTRLSIL.

About this clone itself: Other DNA sequences within the sample encode an identical CDR3. The chain recombines TRBV6-5 with TRBJ1-3, with 7 bases fitting TRBD1. V gave up 6 bases and J gave up 1 base; unmatched junction bases: 3. Germline assignment: CDR1 MNHEY and CDR2 SVGAGI. The CDR3 extends over 14 amino acids. CDR3 sequence reads: CASSKTGSGNTIYF. The CDR3 DNA reads TGTGCCAGCAGCAAGACAGGGTCTGGAAACACCATATATTTT.

The chain carries TRBV5-1 and TRBJ2-7, with TRBD1 as a possible D gene (6 bases). The CDR3 is 15 amino acids. The V end lost 4 bases, the J end lost 7 bases, and 21 bases lay between the germline ends. Per the germline V gene, CDR1 is SGHRS and CDR2 is YFSETQ. Written as DNA, the CDR3 is TGCGCCAGCAGCCCAACAGGGCAGGGCGTGGGTGAGCAGTACTTC. Its protein product is CASSPTGQGVGEQYF.

The chain has TRBV24-1 and TRBJ1-6; 7 nucleotides match TRBD1. The CDR3 length is 14 residues. Germline V gene lookup returns CDR1 KGHDR and CDR2 SFDVKD. The V gene end was trimmed by 8 bases and the J gene end by 5 bases; junction bases not matched to a gene: 5. The CDR3 DNA reads TGTGCCACCACCCCGGGACAGCATAATTCACCCCTCCACTTT. Protein: CATTPGQHNSPLHF.